This T cell receptor (beta chain) was identified during a study of cytomegalovirus exposure and HLA in healthy donors. For this clone: Its antigen remains unidentified.

The germline V gene has CDR1 SGDLS and CDR2 YYNGEE. Trimming pared 3 bases from V and 4 bases from J, leaving 19 bases between. The CDR3 extends over 16 amino acids. Assay: immunoSEQ multiplex PCR; the TCRdb copy retains only in-frame clones and omits some. This sample has hundreds of thousands of clones, with more than 75% found just once. The donors were part of the validation cohort of around 110 subjects. That cohort was separate from the first cohort, which comprised roughly 670 subjects. Study-wide findings and caveats: Rarity characterized most TCR sequences, yet some public TCRs appeared in many donors.

The J gene is TRBJ1-2, the V gene TRBV9; a possible D gene is TRBD1 (5 bases). Sequences were obtained from PBMCs. The receptor's source is a woman aged 18-29 years in good health and CMV-seropositive. In DNA form, the CDR3 reads TGTGCCAGCAGCGCCCCGGGACTAACCGAGTCCTATGGCTACACCTTC. It specifies CASSAPGLTESYGYTF.